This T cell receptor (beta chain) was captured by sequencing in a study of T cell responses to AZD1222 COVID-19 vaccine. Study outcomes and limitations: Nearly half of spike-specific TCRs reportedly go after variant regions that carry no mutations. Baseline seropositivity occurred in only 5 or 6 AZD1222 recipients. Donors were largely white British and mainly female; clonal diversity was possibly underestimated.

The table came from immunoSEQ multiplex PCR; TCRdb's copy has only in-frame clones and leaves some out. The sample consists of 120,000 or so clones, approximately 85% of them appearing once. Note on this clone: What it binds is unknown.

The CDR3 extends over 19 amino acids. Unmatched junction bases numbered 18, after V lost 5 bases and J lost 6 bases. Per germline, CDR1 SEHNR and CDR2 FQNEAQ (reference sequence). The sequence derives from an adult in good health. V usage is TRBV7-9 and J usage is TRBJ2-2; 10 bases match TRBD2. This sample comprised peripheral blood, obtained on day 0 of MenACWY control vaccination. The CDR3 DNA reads TGTGCCAGCAGCCCACAGGGTGGACTAGCGGTCTTAGGAGCCGGGGAGCTGTTTTTT. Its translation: CASSPQGGLAVLGAGELFF.